Included here is one T cell receptor (beta chain) sequence, with context. J lost 0 bases, V lost 2 bases, and 2 bases had no gene match. This CDR3 spans 15 amino acids. The germline gives CDR1 MNHEY, CDR2 SVGEGT. The data were obtained in a study of blood T cell repertoires in COVID-19. At the level of the study: The United States, Italy and Spain were the sources of the acute and convalescent COVID-19 samples.

As handled by the study authors: Cell counts per sample came from amplifying reference gene primers. The data were produced by immunoSEQ multiplex PCR, yet TCRdb's version contains in-frame clones alone and is incomplete. From that table come the V and J calls and clone size; the DNA was used to work out D and trimming. The profile shows around 100,000 clones, 70% to 90% of them singletons. The clonotype was recovered from a human donor in a cohort sampled during active COVID-19. The V call is TRBV6-2 or TRBV6-3, the J call TRBJ2-3, with TRBD2 matching 7 bases. Sample: peripheral blood. The CDR3 loop is CASSYTGGSTDTQYF. The CDR3 DNA reads as TGTGCCAGCAGTTACACCGGGGGGAGCACAGATACGCAGTATTTT.